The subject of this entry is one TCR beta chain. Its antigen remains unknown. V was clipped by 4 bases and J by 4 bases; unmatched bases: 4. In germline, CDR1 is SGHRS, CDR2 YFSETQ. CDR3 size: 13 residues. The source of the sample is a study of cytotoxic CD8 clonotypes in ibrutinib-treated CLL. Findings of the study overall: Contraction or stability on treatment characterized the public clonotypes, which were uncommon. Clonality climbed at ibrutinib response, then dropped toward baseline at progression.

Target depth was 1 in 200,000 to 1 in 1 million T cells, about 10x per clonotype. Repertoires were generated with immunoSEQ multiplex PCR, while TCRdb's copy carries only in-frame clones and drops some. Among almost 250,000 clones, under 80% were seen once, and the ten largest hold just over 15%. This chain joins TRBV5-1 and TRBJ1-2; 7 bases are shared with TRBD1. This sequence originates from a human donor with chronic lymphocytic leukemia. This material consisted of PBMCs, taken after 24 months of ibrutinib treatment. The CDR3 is CASSQGQAYGYTF. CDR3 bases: TGCGCCAGCAGCCAAGGACAGGCCTATGGCTACACCTTC.